This TCR beta chain was identified in a study of blood T cell repertoires in COVID-19. Study background: Donors in the United States, Italy and Spain gave samples during acute or convalescent COVID-19. Sample material is recorded as cDNA or gDNA derived from T cells, B-cell-depleted T cells, or PBMCs.

The ends lost 4 bases at V and 1 base at J; junction bases unmatched: 5. CDR1 is WSHSY, CDR2 SAAADI, per germline. The CDR3 has 15 amino acids. Methods used by the authors: Quantification of nucleated cells was approximated via reference gene primer amplification. Repertoires were generated with immunoSEQ multiplex PCR, while TCRdb's copy carries only in-frame clones and drops some. That table furnishes V, J and clone size, whereas the DNA furnished D and trimming. The repertoire has some 180,000 clones, roughly nine tenths of them found once; the top ten carry roughly 6.7%. The chain joins TRBV10-2 to TRBJ2-7, with 9 bases fitting TRBD2. Sequences were obtained from peripheral blood. The clonotype originates from a middle-aged man with acute or convalescent COVID-19. This CDR3 reads CASSARTSASYEQYF. CDR3 in DNA: TGCGCCAGCAGTGCCAGGACTAGCGCTTCCTACGAGCAGTACTTC.